This entry is about one TCR beta chain. Its antigen is unknown. As the CDR3 is not closed by the conserved phenylalanine or tryptophan, this likely results from a read error. Trimming at the junction amounts to 4 bases on V and 4 bases on J, and the germline ends lie 14 bases apart. Inclusive of both ends, the CDR3 amounts to 14 amino acids. Of all the DNA, just the CDR3 is kept, 42 bases in frame from base 1. Per the germline V gene, SGHDT is the CDR1 and YYEEEE is the CDR2. This sample is part of a study (dated by TCRdb to between 2015 and 2017). Regarding the complete study: The study examined whether tumor-infiltrating Tregs in breast cancer are drawn from blood Tregs or arise in situ by conversion from other CD4+ T cell subsets. Overall results and qualifications from the work: In terms of TCR gene usage, tumor memory CD4+ T cells clustered together with blood and lymph node memory CD4+ cells, as well as with lymph node naive CD4+ cells. Rather than covering whole repertoires, validation in the larger cohort was restricted to a single TCR beta V-J rearrangement. The greatest overlap of tumor-infiltrating Treg TCR alpha and beta sequences was with tumor naive CD4+ T cells, followed next by blood naive CD4+ T cells.

Full-length TCR variable regions were amplified by 5' RACE PCR using constant-region reverse primers, and then by semi-nested PCR using Nested Universal Primer A. Using the ReliaPrep RNA Cell Miniprep System, total RNA was extracted, and the SMARTer RACE 5'/3' Kit was then used to reverse transcribe the RNA into 5'RACE-ready cDNA. Full-length TCR alpha and beta libraries were barcoded with multiplex adaptors and sequenced on an Illumina MiSeq. In the source study's methods: Sequencing data were pooled across the five patients for each of nine subset-tissue groups and compared by unsupervised clustering of TCR gene usage. The Morisita-Horn index, with shared sequences weighted by their contribution to each repertoire, was used to calculate repertoire similarity. TCRdb ran its own pipeline on the public reads, namely fastp trimming at Q25 and MiXCR clone calling, and kept in-frame beta chains. Duplicate CDR3 protein sequences are folded into a single record with the most common DNA and genes. The V and J calls were determined by TCRdb, not by the authors. Here the sample has approximately 60,000 distinct CDR3 sequences; about 20% occur a single time. About 3% of the sample lies in the top ten.

Memory CD4+ T cells were isolated as CD4+CD45RO+CD25- cells. Tregs, naive and memory CD4+ T cells from tumor, blood and ipsilateral draining lymph nodes of a few breast cancer patients underwent full-length TCR alpha and beta sequencing. Tumor tissue, along with lymph nodes from ipsilateral axillary dissection, was perfused with PBS, minced, and then digested using collagenase I and hyaluronidase. Ficoll density gradient centrifugation was used to isolate mononuclear cells from either lymph nodes or under 65 ml of peripheral blood. FACS confirmed that the sorted cell populations were more than 90% pure.

This clonotype was sampled from a female donor with breast cancer. Sequenced sample: memory CD4+ T cells sorted from a lymph node. The sample's cell subset or site, from its label and the paper: memory CD4+ T cells, CD4+CD45RO+CD25-. The rearranged chain carries TRBV5-6 and TRBJ1-2; TRBD1 is perhaps the D gene, given 5 matching bases. This receptor carries the CDR3 CASSPIGTFYGYTY. The sequence in DNA is TGTGCCAGCAGCCCCATTGGGACCTTCTATGGCTACACCTAC.